This TCR beta chain was captured by sequencing in a study of blood T cell repertoires in COVID-19. Clones were sequenced by immunoSEQ multiplex PCR, and TCRdb holds only the in-frame ones, with some missing. The sample comprises 97,000 or so clones, 85% to 90% of which are singletons, and 2.5% to 3.5% rests with the top ten. V was pared by 2 bases and J by 4 bases, with 8 bases of the junction left unmatched. CDR3 length: 17 amino acids. Germline CDR1 LGHNT, CDR2 FRNRAP. This clonotype was sampled from a man aged 50 to 59 with active or convalescent COVID-19. Input material: peripheral blood. The V and J genes are TRBV12-5 and TRBJ1-2; TRBD1 agrees at 12 bases. CDR3 in DNA: TGTGCTAGTGGTTTGCAAATTGGGACAGGGGGCGTCTATGGCTACACCTTC. It encodes CASGLQIGTGGVYGYTF.